The 12 T cell receptor beta chains in this list originate from one sample, sequenced in a study of OX40 agonist ivuxolimab in advanced cancers. Repertoires were generated with immunoSEQ multiplex PCR, while TCRdb's copy carries only in-frame clones and drops some. The repertoire holds around 76,000 clones, with about 89% as singletons. Sample: CD4+ or CD8+ T cells sorted from blood, taken in a trial of the OX40 agonist ivuxolimab. These receptors all stem from an adult with an advanced solid tumor such as melanoma, head and neck, liver or kidney cancer.

The rearrangement uses TRBV2 and TRBJ2-5; 9 nucleotides line up with TRBD2. Germline-derived CDR1 and CDR2 are SNHLY and FYNNEI. The CDR3 spans 15 residues. V trimming: 2 bases; J trimming: 5 bases; junction bases outside the gene matches: 6. The CDR3 loop is CASSERGGAGETQYF. CDR3 nucleotide sequence: TGTGCCAGCAGTGAACGCGGGGGGGCCGGGGAGACCCAGTACTTC.

V gene TRBV19 combines with J gene TRBJ1-1; no reliable D call. The CDR3 has 16 amino acids. Trimming removed 0 bases at V and 3 bases at J, with 14 bases between. Germline V gene lookup returns CDR1 LNHDA and CDR2 SQIVND (reference sequence). CDR3 nucleotides: TGTGCCAGTAGTATAGATCTGGGGAGGGCTGACACTGAAGCTTTCTTT. It codes for CASSIDLGRADTEAFF. Filled out from reference TRBV19 and TRBJ1-1, the complete variable domain reads DGGITQSPKYLFRKEGQNVTLSCEQNLNHDAMYWYRQDPGQGLRLIYYSQIVNDFQKGDIAEGYSVSREKKESFPLTVTSAQKNPTAFYLCASSIDLGRADTEAFFGQGTRLTVV.

J is TRBJ2-7 and V is TRBV4-1; no firm D call. Germline values: CDR1 MGHRA, CDR2 YSYEKL. The CDR3 has 13 amino acids. V dropped 8 bases and J dropped 0 bases, with 11 bases sitting between them. Written as DNA, the CDR3 is TGCGCCAGCGCCGTCTTAAGCTCCTACGAGCAGTACTTC. Translated: CASAVLSSYEQYF.

Turning to this clone: Compared with germline, one end of the junction differs, possibly owing to a read error. The gene calls are TRBV7-7 and TRBJ2-2; 9 bases agree with TRBD1. The CDR3 contains 16 residues. Germline V gene sequence: CDR1 SSHAT, CDR2 FNYEAQ (reference sequence). The CDR3 DNA follows: TGTGCTAGCAGCTTAGAGTTGGGGACAGGGACCGGGGAGCTGTTTTTT. Translation gives CASSLELGTGTGELFF.

The chain is built from TRBV28 and TRBJ2-1, with 10 bases aligning to TRBD1. This CDR3 is built from 14 residues. Looked up from germline, CDR1 is MDHEN and CDR2 is SYDVKM. After removal of 1 base from V and 14 bases from J, the junction contained 8 bases not matched to a gene. CDR3 region: CASSLSGDRGEKFF. CDR3 nucleotide sequence: TGTGCCAGCAGTTTATCGGGGGACAGGGGTGAAAAGTTCTTC.

The chain uses TRBV5-4 and TRBJ1-4; D perhaps matches TRBD1 (6 bases). Looked up from germline, CDR1 is SGHNT and CDR2 is YYREEE (reference sequence). The CDR3 extends over 16 amino acids. V lost 2 bases to trimming and J lost 3 bases, with 14 bases between them. This chain's CDR3 is CASSFTGGGSNEKLFF. In DNA, the CDR3 is TGTGCCAGCAGCTTCACGGGGGGCGGATCTAATGAAAAACTGTTTTTT.

This chain connects TRBV28 to TRBJ2-7; D gene uncertain. Germline V gives CDR1 MDHEN, CDR2 SYDVKM. V lost 9 bases, J lost 0 bases, and 9 bases lay in between. The CDR3 consists of 12 residues. CDR3 nucleotides: TGTGCCAGTGAACGGAACTCCTACGAGCAGTACTTC. Its protein product is CASERNSYEQYF.

As DNA, the CDR3 is TGTGCCAGCAGTTTCTCGAGGGACAGGCCATACGAGCAGTACTTC. Amino acid sequence: CASSFSRDRPYEQYF. V gene TRBV28 combines with J gene TRBJ2-7; 8 bases agree with TRBD1. The CDR3 consists of 15 residues. J gave up 4 bases and V 3 bases, and 8 bases lay outside the gene matches. Per the germline V gene, CDR1 is MDHEN and CDR2 is SYDVKM.

This chain uses TRBV19 with TRBJ1-3, with a possible D match to TRBD1 (6 bases). V was cut by 7 bases and J by 0 bases, with 16 bases left in between. Germline-derived CDR1 and CDR2 are LNHDA and SQIVND (reference sequence). The CDR3 extends over 16 amino acids. The CDR3 sequence is CASTRGLLSSGNTIYF. The CDR3 bases are TGTGCCAGTACCAGGGGACTGTTATCCTCTGGAAACACCATATATTTT.

As regards this clone: This same CDR3 is encoded by further DNA sequences in the sample. The V and J genes are TRBV7-2 and TRBJ2-5, with unresolved D. Germline CDR1 and CDR2: SGHTA and FQGNSA. The CDR3 has 12 residues. The germline V and J ends were trimmed by 1 base and 4 bases, with 4 bases remaining between them. The CDR3 is CASSLVGETQYF. Written as DNA, the CDR3 is TGTGCCAGCAGCTTAGTTGGAGAGACCCAGTACTTC.

The rearrangement links TRBV4-1 to TRBJ2-1, with 7 nucleotides matching TRBD2. Germline loops: CDR1 MGHRA, CDR2 YSYEKL. This CDR3 has 16 residues. V was pared by 1 base and J by 6 bases, with 9 bases of the junction left unmatched. CDR3 amino acids: CASSQVVIAGSNEQFF. The DNA for the CDR3 is TGCGCCAGCAGCCAAGTTGTAATAGCGGGTTCCAATGAGCAGTTCTTC.

V usage is TRBV6-6 and J usage is TRBJ2-7; D is unresolved. Trimming shortened V by 4 bases and J by 5 bases, and 15 bases separated the two germline ends. This CDR3 comprises 14 residues. Germline V lookup: CDR1 MNHNY, CDR2 SVGAGI (reference sequence). In DNA, the CDR3 is TGTGCCAGCAGTTCGCTTATGCTAACCGACGAGCAGTACTTC. It yields the protein CASSSLMLTDEQYF.